The sequence of this T cell receptor (beta chain) was determined in a study of cytomegalovirus exposure and HLA in healthy donors. The CDR3 totals 14 residues. Germline CDR1 and CDR2: MNHEY and SVGAGI. Trimming cost V 4 bases and J 7 bases, with 13 bases left between them. Findings of the study overall: 150 to 200 TCR beta chains were listed as cytomegalovirus-associated. Highly shared sequence variants in one cluster were likely a sequencing artifact.

This PCR relied on a set of 60 Vbeta primers and 13 Jbeta primers. Profiled with immunoSEQ multiplex PCR; TCRdb holds only in-frame clones, not every one. The profile shows more than 150,000 clones, about 86% of them singletons. In regard to this clone: No antigen is known for it.

This chain connects TRBV6-5 to TRBJ2-2; tentative D call: TRBD1 (5 bases). The sequence was collected from a woman under 30 in good health and CMV-seropositive. Sequenced: PBMCs. The CDR3 DNA sequence: TGTGCCAGCAGTTTCCAGGGTTCGGGCGGGGAGCTGTTTTTT. This sequence encodes CASSFQGSGGELFF.